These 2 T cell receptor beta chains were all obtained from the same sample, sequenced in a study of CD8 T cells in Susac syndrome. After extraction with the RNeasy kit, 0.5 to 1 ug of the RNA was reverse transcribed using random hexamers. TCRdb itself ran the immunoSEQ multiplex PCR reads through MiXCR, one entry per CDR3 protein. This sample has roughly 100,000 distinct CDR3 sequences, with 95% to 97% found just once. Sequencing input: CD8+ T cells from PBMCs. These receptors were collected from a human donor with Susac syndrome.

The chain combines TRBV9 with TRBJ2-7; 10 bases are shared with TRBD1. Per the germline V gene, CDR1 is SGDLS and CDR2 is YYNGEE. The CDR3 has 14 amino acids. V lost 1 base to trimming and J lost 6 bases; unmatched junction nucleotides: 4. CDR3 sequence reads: CASSVKGTGVEQYF. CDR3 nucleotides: TGTGCCAGCAGCGTAAAAGGGACAGGGGTCGAGCAGTACTTC.

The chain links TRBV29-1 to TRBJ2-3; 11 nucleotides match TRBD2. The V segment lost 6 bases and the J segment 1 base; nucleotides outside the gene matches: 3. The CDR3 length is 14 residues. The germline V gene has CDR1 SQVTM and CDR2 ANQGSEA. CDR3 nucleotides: TGCAGCGTCATTAGCGGGGGGGGCACAGATACGCAGTATTTT. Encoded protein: CSVISGGGTDTQYF.